This entry features one TCR beta chain sequence. The target of this receptor is not known. Within one base of it there is no much larger clone, and no base qualities were kept. The cohort comprised some 680 healthy bone marrow donors. At the time of sampling, all cohort members were nominally healthy, though unrecorded immune exposures were likely present. The donor was CMV seronegative and was included in the group of several hundred seronegative cohort members. Each donor provided a peripheral blood sample, and peripheral blood mononuclear cells were used for TCR beta sequencing. The Qiagen DNeasy Blood Extraction Kit was used to extract genomic DNA from the blood cell samples. The data belong to a study of cytomegalovirus exposure and HLA in healthy donors (dated by TCRdb to the late 2010s). At the level of the whole study: According to an earlier analysis of 450 to 650 of the donors, about 190 million T cells yielded some 110 million unique TCR beta sequences and about 280 Gb of sequence data. Approximately 300 gigabases of sequencing data and around 80 million unique TCR sequences made up an early release that covered several hundred HLA-typed donors. Among the approximately 420 genotyped donors, around 79% belonged to the genetic ancestry cluster associated with self-reported Caucasian donors. The study aimed to test whether signatures of past pathogen exposure could be identified by cataloging public T cell receptors. Using immunosequencing, the study profiled T cell repertoires from approximately 700 subjects and related those repertoires to cytomegalovirus serostatus. Along with the roughly 610-subject first cohort, a separate validation cohort of over 90 different subjects was used. High-throughput TCR immunosequencing, statistical association of individual TCRs with disease status, and machine learning were combined to predict cytomegalovirus infection status. In a later analysis, previously published TCR beta repertoires from 670 or so donors were re-analyzed and high-resolution HLA genotyping was added so that TCR occurrence patterns could be studied. Rather than drawing on any new phenotypic data, the later analysis identified candidate immune exposures from TCR beta sequences and the way those sequences occurred across donors. An earlier analysis of around 580 of the donors used high-throughput TCR beta sequencing to judge whether each TCR beta V gene segment behaved as functional or pseudogenic. Alongside the repertoire data, information on donor age, sex, ethnicity and CMV serostatus was compiled. In a later genetic analysis, genome-wide SNP genotypes for about 55% of the 666 donors were used, and that subset was treated as a discovery cohort. All discovery cohort repertoires had been generated using a single sequencing platform. Both class I and class II loci were covered by HLA typing, at four-digit resolution. The number of typed donors differed by locus: about 620-640 for A, B, C, DRB1 and DQB1; some 500 for DQA1; approximately 600 for DPA1; and about 450 for DPB1. Roughly five DR-DQ haplotypes were handled as single units for association and clustering, since linkage in the cohort was strong. Among 398 genotyped donors of the cohort, an average of 235,054 unique TCR beta nucleotide sequences were sequenced per donor, roughly 20% of them non-productive. Broader findings and caveats from the paper: Specific HLA alleles were associated with 16,951 TCR beta sequences at a false discovery rate of 0.05 in a later analysis. Most CMV-associated TCR beta chains appeared to be HLA-restricted in a later analysis, and the HLA associations seemed to be driven largely by CMV exposure. Linkage disequilibrium might explain the correlated functional status among segregating V segments, but an unknown experimental factor could not be excluded. Presence/absence analyses assumed roughly uniform sequencing depth across donors, an assumption that may not hold. The authors suggested that the approach could potentially be extended to other disease states and immunological phenotypes. This cohort had only TCR beta chains sequenced, and the lack of alpha or paired-chain data limited which features could be detected. Cytomegalovirus status was reported to be diagnosed by the classifier with high specificity and sensitivity in both the original and validation cohorts. Broadly in line with IMGT annotations, most TCR beta V segments showed up in productive rearrangements about 87% or about 30% of the time in an earlier analysis of approximately 600 of the donors. A total of 150 to 200 TCR beta chains were listed by the study as associated with cytomegalovirus. A later genetic analysis associated a missense DCLRE1C variant with V-gene and J-gene trimming of TCR beta chains, and an independent cohort replicated the association. According to a later genetic analysis, donors in an Asian-associated ancestry cluster had fewer N-insertions in productive TCRs than the approximately 700-donor mean. In a later analysis, HLA-associated TCR beta chains showed more clonal expansion and lower generation probabilities than non-associated chains that were equally common. Because the 87-base-pair reads could not distinguish some IMGT-functional V segments, including TRBV6-2 and TRBV6-3, those segments were excluded. In a later analysis, TCR association rates were found to vary across HLA loci, with the most associated TCRs seen for DRB1 alleles and the fewest for HLA-C alleles. Most TCR sequences were seen in very few donors, while some public TCRs were found in many individuals. A further reported finding was that TCR beta sequences accurately predicted the HLA-A and HLA-B alleles for most subjects in the first cohort. Strong co-occurrence of HLA alleles, especially DR and DQ, made assigning TCR associations to individual alleles difficult. Because HLA typing was unavailable for some donors at each locus, only the typed subset was used in association tests. The earlier analysis of around 600 of the donors excluded seventeen rarely observed V segments, including chromosome 9 orphons, because counts were too low. In a later analysis, several top co-occurrence clusters were reported to appear linked to parvovirus B19, influenza, CMV and Epstein-Barr virus. Three of the identified cytomegalovirus-associated TCR beta chains were confirmed in vitro to be specific for cytomegalovirus antigens. A cluster of highly shared sequence variants was judged likely to be a technical artifact of the sequencing pipeline. CMV serostatus was the only immune exposure information available for the cohort.

The library was produced with the immunoSEQ multiplex PCR assay. For the multiplex PCR, a mixture combining 60 forward primers for TCR Vbeta segments and 13 reverse primers for TCR Jbeta segments was used. Amplification of the CDR3 region of rearranged TCR beta genes was performed with a multiplex PCR assay on genomic DNA. On the Illumina HiSeq System, the amplified TCR beta libraries were sequenced as 87-base-pair reads. For the original study's pipeline: Across the roughly 670 repertoires, a later analysis counted 75 million to 90 million unique TCR beta chains, around 11 million of which were shared by at least two donors. A nearest-neighbor algorithm error-corrected the raw reads and collapsed the reads into unique sequences, merging closely related sequences to remove PCR and sequencing errors. Alignment of CDR3 sequences to IMGT reference sequences was used to assign V, D and J gene segments. For a sequence to be retained, at least a six-nucleotide match to both a V gene segment and a J gene segment was required. Rearrangements were called productive when the CDR3 lacked stop codons and stayed in frame with V and J; all others were non-productive. CDR3 was defined by IMGT convention, running from the second conserved V-encoded cysteine to the conserved J-encoded phenylalanine. The earlier analysis of about 500 of the donors excluded sequences that lacked an unambiguous match to a single V gene segment. In an earlier analysis of 587 of the donors, V segments were called functional above 56.7% productive rearrangements and were called segregating when the between-donor standard deviation exceeded 5%. To diagnose cytomegalovirus status from the catalog of TCR beta chain sequences, a statistical classification framework was built. A later analysis assigned V and J genes by comparing TCR nucleotide sequences with IMGT/GENE-DB human TR gene sequences. In a later analysis, CDR3 sequences and most-parsimonious VDJ recombination scenarios were assigned using the TCRdist pipeline. In a later analysis, each TCR beta chain was defined by its CDR3 amino acid sequence together with its V-gene family, and reads lacking a unique V-gene family were excluded. As a way to deal with suspected cross-contamination and a sequencing artifact, a later analysis dropped roughly 600 nucleotide sequences that were highly shared and had low generation probability. For each public chain, a later analysis derived a clonal expansion index from normalized ranks of inferred template counts within each repertoire. In a later analysis, generation probabilities were computed using a VDJ recombination model fitted to out-of-frame rearrangements, and the results were checked against IGoR. In a later analysis, TCR-TCR, TCR-HLA and TCR-CMV co-occurrence was scored with hypergeometric tests, and a repertoire-size bias correction was applied to TCR pairs. In a later analysis, false discovery rates were estimated by permuting HLA or CMV assignments 20 times. In a later analysis, co-occurring TCRs were grouped using DBSCAN, and TCRdist sequence similarity was added for clustering within HLA-allele-positive subsets. Repertoires with fewer than 30,000 or more than 120,000 public chains, plus five repertoires with anomalous nucleotide sharing, were excluded from co-occurrence clustering. Entries here come from immuneACCESS through TCRdb and include only in-frame sequences with V and J called. Some clones fail to appear in such tables; in the studies checked, an unresolved V gene covers under half of the shortfall, and the cause of the remainder is unknown. The D gene and trimming were derived from the DNA, and the V and J assignments and clone size from that table. This sample holds 120,000 or so clones; around 78% were observed only once. Of the sample, 1.3% falls within the top ten clones.

CDR1 KGHSH and CDR2 LQKENI are derived from the germline V gene. The CDR3 contains 12 residues, cysteine and phenylalanine counted. Only the CDR3 DNA is retained, 36 bases long and in frame from the first base. The V end loses 3 bases and the J end loses 7 bases, and a stretch of 6 bases separates them. The chain is made from TRBV18 and TRBJ1-4; no D gene call is confident. The sequenced sample was PBMCs. The receptor comes from a woman aged 30 to 39 in good health and CMV-seronegative. The CDR3 loop reads CASSPGSEKLFF. The DNA is TGTGCCAGCTCACCCGGGAGTGAAAAACTGTTTTTT. The variable domain in full, with residues beyond the CDR3 obtained from the reference TRBV18 and TRBJ1-4 genes, is NAGVMQNPRHLVRRRGQEARLRCSPMKGHSHVYWYRQLPEEGLKFMVYLQKENIIDESGMPKERFSAEFPKEGPSILRIQQVVRGDSAAYFCASSPGSEKLFFGSGTQLSVL.